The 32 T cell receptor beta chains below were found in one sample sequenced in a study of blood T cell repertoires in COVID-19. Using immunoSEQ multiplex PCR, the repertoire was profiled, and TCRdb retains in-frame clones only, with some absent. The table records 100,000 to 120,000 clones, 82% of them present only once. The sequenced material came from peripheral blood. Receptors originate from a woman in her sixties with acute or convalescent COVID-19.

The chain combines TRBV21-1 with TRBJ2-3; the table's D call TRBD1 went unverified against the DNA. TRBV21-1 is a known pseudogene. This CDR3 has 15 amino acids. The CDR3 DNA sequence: TGTGCCAGCAGCAATGGGACACTGTTCAAAGATACGCAGTATTTT. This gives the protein CASSNGTLFKDTQYF.

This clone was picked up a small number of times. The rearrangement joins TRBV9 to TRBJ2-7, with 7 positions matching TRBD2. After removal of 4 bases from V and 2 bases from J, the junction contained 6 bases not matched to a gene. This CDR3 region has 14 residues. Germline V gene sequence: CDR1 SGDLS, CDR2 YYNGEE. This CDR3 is CASSYGLGTYEQYF. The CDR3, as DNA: TGTGCCAGCAGCTATGGACTAGGGACCTACGAGCAGTACTTC.

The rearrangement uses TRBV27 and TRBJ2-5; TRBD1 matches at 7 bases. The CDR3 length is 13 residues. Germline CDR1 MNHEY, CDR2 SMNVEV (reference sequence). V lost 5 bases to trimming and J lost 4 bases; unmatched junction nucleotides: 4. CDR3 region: CASSEAGGETQYF. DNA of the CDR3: TGTGCCAGCAGTGAAGCAGGGGGAGAGACCCAGTACTTC.

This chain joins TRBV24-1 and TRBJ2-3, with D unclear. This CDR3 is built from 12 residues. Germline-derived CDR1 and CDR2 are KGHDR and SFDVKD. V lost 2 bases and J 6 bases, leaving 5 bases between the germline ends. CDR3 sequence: CATSDSLDTQYF. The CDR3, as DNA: TGTGCCACCAGTGATTCTCTCGATACGCAGTATTTT.

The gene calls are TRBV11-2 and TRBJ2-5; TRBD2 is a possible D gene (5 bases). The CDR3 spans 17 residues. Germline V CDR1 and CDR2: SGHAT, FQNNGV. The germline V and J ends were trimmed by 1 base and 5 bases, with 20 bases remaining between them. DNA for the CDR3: TGTGCCAGCAGCTTAGTTCGGTCCCTAGCCGGGCGGGAGACCCAGTACTTC. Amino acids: CASSLVRSLAGRETQYF. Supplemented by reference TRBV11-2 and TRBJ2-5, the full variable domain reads EAGVAQSPRYKIIEKRQSVAFWCNPISGHATLYWYQQILGQGPKLLIQFQNNGVVDDSQLPKDRFSAERLKGVDSTLKIQPAKLEDSAVYLCASSLVRSLAGRETQYFGPGTRLLVL.

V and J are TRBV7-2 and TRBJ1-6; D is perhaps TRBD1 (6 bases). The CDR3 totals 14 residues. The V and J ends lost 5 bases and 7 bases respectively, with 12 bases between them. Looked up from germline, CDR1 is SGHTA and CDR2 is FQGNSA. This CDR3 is CASSVGTTNSPLHF. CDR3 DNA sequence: TGTGCCAGCAGCGTCGGGACAACCAATTCACCCCTCCACTTT.

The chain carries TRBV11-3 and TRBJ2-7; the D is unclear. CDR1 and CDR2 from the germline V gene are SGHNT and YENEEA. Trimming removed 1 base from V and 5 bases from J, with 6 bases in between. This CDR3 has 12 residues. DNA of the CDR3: TGTGCCAGCAGCTTAGTGGTAGACGAGCAGTACTTC. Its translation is CASSLVVDEQYF.

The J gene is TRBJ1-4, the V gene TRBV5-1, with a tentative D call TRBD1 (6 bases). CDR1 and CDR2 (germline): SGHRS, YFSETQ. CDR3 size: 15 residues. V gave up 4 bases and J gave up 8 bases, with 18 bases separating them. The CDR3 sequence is CASSPERAGAEKLFF. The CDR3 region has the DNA TGCGCCAGCAGCCCAGAAAGGGCGGGGGCCGAAAAACTGTTTTTT.

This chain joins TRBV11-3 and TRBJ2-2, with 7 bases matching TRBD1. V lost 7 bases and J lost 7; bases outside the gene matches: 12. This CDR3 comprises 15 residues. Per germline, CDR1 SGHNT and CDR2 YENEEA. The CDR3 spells CASTDPKGALGELFF. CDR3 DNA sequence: TGTGCCAGCACCGACCCGAAGGGGGCTCTCGGGGAGCTGTTTTTT.

The CDR3 protein is CASSPGLADNEQFF. CDR3 nucleotide sequence: TGTGCCAGCAGCCCGGGACTAGCGGACAATGAGCAGTTCTTC. This chain links TRBV5-4 with TRBJ2-1; 11 positions match TRBD2. Germline assignment: CDR1 SGHNT and CDR2 YYREEE (reference sequence). The trim removed 4 bases at V and 5 bases at J, leaving 2 bases unmatched. The CDR3 consists of 14 residues.

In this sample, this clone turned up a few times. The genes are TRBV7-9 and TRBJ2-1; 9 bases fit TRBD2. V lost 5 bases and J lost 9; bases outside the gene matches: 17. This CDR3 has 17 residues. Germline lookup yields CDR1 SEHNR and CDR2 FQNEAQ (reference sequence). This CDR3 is CASSPHLERGVKSEQFF. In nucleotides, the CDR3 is TGTGCCAGCAGCCCACACCTGGAGCGGGGGGTCAAGAGTGAGCAGTTCTTC.

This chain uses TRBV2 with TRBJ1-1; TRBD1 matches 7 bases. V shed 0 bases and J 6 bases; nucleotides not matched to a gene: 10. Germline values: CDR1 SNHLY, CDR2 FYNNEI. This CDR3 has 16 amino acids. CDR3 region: CASSEAQISGGSEAFF. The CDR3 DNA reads TGTGCCAGCAGTGAAGCGCAGATTTCAGGGGGTTCTGAAGCTTTCTTT.

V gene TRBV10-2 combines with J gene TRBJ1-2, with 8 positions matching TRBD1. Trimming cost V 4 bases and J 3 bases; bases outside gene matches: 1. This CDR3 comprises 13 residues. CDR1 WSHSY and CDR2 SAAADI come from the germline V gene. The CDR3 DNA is TGCGCCAGCAGTGTGACAGGGGACTATGGCTACACCTTC. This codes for CASSVTGDYGYTF.

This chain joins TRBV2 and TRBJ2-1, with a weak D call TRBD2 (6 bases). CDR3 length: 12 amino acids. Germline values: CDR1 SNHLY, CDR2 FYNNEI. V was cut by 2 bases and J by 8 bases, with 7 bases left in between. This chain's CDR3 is CASSEWRDEQFF. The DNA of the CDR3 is TGTGCCAGCAGTGAATGGAGGGATGAGCAGTTCTTC.

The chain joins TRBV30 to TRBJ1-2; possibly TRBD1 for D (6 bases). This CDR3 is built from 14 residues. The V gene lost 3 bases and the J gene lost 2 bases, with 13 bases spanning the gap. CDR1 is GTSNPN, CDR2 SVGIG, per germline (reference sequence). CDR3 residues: CAWRFQGPNYGYTF. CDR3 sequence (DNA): TGTGCCTGGAGGTTCCAGGGGCCAAACTATGGCTACACCTTC.

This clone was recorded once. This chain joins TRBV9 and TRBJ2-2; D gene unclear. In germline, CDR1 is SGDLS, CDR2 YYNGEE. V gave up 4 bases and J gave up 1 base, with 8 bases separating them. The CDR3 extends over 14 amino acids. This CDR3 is CASSTRQNTGELFF. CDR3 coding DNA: TGTGCCAGCAGCACCAGACAGAACACCGGGGAGCTGTTTTTT.

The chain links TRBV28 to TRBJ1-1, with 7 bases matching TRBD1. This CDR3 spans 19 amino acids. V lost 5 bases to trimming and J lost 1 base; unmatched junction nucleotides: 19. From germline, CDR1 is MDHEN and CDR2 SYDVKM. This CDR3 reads CASSPNPRIYRGPNTEAFF. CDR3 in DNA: TGTGCCAGCAGTCCTAACCCCAGGATATACAGGGGTCCGAACACTGAAGCTTTCTTT.

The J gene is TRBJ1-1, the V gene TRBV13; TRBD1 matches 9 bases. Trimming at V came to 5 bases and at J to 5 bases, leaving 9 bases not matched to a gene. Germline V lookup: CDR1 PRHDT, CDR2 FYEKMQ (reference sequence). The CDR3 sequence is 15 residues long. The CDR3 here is CASSRGTGRRTEAFF. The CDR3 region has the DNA TGTGCCAGCAGCCGGGGGACAGGGAGGAGAACTGAAGCTTTCTTT. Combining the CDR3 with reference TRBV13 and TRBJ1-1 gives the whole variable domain AAGVIQSPRHLIKEKRETATLKCYPIPRHDTVYWYQQGPGQDPQFLISFYEKMQSDKGSIPDRFSAQQFSDYHSELNMSSLELGDSALYFCASSRGTGRRTEAFFGQGTRLTVV.

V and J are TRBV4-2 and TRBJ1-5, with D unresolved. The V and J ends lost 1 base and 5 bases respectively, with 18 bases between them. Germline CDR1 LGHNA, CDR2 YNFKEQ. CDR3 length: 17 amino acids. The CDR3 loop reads CASSQASTGSLDQPQHF. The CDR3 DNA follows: TGTGCCAGCAGCCAAGCCTCGACCGGGTCGTTAGATCAGCCCCAGCATTTT.

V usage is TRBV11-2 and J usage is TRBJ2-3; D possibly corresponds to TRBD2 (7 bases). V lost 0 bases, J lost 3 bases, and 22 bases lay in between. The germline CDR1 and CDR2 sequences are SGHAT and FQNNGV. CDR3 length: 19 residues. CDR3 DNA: TGTGCCAGCAGCTTAGACGGCCCGAGGACAGCCGGGAGGACAGATACGCAGTATTTT. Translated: CASSLDGPRTAGRTDTQYF.

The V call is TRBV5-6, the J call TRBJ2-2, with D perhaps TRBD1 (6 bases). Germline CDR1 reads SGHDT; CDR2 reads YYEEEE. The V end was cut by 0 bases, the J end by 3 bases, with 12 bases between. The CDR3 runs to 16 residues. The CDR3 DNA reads TGTGCCAGCAGCTTGGGGCAGGGGCGTTACACCGGGGAGCTGTTTTTT. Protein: CASSLGQGRYTGELFF.

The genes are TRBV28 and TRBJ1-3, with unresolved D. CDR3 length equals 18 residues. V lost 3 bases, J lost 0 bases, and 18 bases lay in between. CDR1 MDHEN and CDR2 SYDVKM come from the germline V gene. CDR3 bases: TGTGCCAGCAGTTTTGAGTCGTTCAGGACTAGCTCTGGAAACACCATATATTTT. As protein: CASSFESFRTSSGNTIYF.

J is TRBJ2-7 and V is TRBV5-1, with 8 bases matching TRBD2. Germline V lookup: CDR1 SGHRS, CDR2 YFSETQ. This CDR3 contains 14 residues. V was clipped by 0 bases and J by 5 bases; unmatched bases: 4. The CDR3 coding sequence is TGCGCCAGCAGCTTGGTCGCGGGGGGTGACGAGCAGTACTTC. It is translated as CASSLVAGGDEQYF. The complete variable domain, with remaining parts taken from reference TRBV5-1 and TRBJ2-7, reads KAGVTQTPRYLIKTRGQQVTLSCSPISGHRSVSWYQQTPGQGLQFLFEYFSETQRNKGNFPGRFSGRQFSNSRSEMNVSTLELGDSALYLCASSLVAGGDEQYFGPGTRLTVT.

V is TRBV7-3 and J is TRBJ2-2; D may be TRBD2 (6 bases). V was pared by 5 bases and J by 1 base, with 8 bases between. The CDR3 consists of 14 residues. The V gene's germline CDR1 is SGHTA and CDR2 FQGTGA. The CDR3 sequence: CASSQAGNTGELFF. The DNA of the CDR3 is TGTGCCAGCAGCCAAGCGGGGAACACCGGGGAGCTGTTTTTT.

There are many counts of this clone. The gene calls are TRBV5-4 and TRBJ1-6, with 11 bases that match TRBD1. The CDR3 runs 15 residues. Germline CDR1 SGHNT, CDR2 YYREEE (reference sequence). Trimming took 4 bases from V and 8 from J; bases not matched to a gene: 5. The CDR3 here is CASSVDRGPDSPLHF. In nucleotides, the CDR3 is TGTGCCAGCAGCGTGGACAGGGGGCCTGATTCACCCCTCCACTTT.

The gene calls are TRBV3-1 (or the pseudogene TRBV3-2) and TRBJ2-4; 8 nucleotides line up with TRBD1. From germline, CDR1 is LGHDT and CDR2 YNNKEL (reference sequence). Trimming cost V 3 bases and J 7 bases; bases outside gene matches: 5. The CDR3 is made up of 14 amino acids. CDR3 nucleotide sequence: TGTGCCAGCAGCCAGTCGACAGGGGCCAACATTCAGTACTTC. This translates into CASSQSTGANIQYF.

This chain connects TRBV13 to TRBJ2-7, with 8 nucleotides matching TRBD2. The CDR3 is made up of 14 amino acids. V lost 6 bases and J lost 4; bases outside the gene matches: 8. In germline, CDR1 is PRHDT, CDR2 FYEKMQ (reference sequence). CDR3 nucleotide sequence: TGTGCCAGCAGAAAGGCGGGGGGTAGGTACGAGCAGTACTTC. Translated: CASRKAGGRYEQYF.

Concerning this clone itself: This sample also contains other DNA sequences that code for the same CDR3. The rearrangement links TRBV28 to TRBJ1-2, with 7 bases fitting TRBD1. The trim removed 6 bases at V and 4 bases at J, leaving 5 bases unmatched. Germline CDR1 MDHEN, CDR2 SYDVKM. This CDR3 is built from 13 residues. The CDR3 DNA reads TGTGCCAGCAGCCTGGGACAGAGCTATGGCTACACCTTC. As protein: CASSLGQSYGYTF.

The CDR3 DNA sequence: TGCAGCGTTGAAGGCCAGGGGGCCTATGGGGAGACCCAGTACTTC. Its translation is CSVEGQGAYGETQYF. The chain is built from TRBV29-1 and TRBJ2-5; 8 positions agree with TRBD1. The CDR3 totals 15 residues. The germline V gene has CDR1 SQVTM and CDR2 ANQGSEA. The J segment lost 5 bases and the V segment lost 1 base, leaving 9 bases of the junction unmatched. Supplemented by reference TRBV29-1 and TRBJ2-5, the full variable domain reads SAVISQKPSRDICQRGTSLTIQCQVDSQVTMMFWYRQQPGQSLTLIATANQGSEATYESGFVIDKFPISRPNLTFSTLTVSNMSPEDSSIYLCSVEGQGAYGETQYFGPGTRLLVL.

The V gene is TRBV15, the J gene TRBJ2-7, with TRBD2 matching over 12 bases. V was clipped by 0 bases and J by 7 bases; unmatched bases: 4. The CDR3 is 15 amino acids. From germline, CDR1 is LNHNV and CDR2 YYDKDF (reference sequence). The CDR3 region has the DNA TGTGCCACCAGCAGAGACCTAGCGGGGGGGCAAGAGCAGTACTTC. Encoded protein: CATSRDLAGGQEQYF.

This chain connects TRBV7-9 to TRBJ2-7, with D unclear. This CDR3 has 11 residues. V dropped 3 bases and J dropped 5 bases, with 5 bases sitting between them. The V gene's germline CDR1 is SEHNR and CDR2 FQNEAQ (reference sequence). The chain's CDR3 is CASSFSDEQYF. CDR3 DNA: TGTGCCAGCAGCTTCTCGGACGAGCAGTACTTC.

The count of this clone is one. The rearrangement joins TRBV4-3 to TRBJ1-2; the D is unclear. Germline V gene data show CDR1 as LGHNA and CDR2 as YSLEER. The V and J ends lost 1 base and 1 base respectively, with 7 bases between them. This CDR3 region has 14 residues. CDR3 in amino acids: CASSQGEVNYGYTF. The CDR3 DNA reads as TGCGCCAGCAGCCAAGGAGAGGTTAACTATGGCTACACCTTC.